Sequencing of this T cell receptor beta chain was carried out in a study of identical twins. Study-wide results and caveats: Twin-shared out-of-frame alpha sequences were enriched for low generation probability. Cross-sectional statistics underpinned the conclusions; the same donors were not followed. With monozygotic twins, out-of-frame TCR alpha sharing exceeded what models estimated. Invariant cells of the MAIT and iNKT types might have partly distorted the zero-insertion analyses.

Germline CDR1 SGHTA, CDR2 FQGNSA. V gave up 2 bases and J gave up 0 bases, with 10 bases separating them. CDR3 size: 15 residues. There are a few counts of this clonotype. The antigen remains unidentified. Using its own MiXCR run on the 5' RACE reads, TCRdb lists one record per CDR3 protein. The profile covers some 1,600,000 distinct CDR3 sequences, with 32% appearing a single time and about 0.27% taken by the ten largest. Input material: cord blood. V gene TRBV7-2 combines with J gene TRBJ1-1; D remains unclear. The clonotype was recovered from a newborn girl in good health. The CDR3 DNA sequence: TGTGCCAGCAGCTTACGAGTGGGCCTGAACACTGAAGCTTTCTTT. Amino acid sequence: CASSLRVGLNTEAFF.